Presented here are 11 T cell receptor beta chains from one specimen sequenced in a study of CD8+CD57+ T cells in acquired aplastic anemia. Genomic DNA served as template for TCR beta VDJ and CDR3 profiling. TCRdb passed the reads through MiXCR, listing each CDR3 protein once. The sample consists of about 180,000 distinct CDR3 sequences, under 55% of them appearing once. Sequencing was done on a sample of sorted CD4+, CD8+, or CD8+CD57+ T cells (not recorded which) from PBMCs. The receptors come from a human donor in good health.

This clonotype has ten or more counts. V is TRBV6-2 or TRBV6-3 and J is TRBJ2-5; TRBD2 matches 11 bases. CDR3 size: 18 residues. Trimming at V came to 2 bases and at J to 3 bases, leaving 11 bases not matched to a gene. CDR1 MNHEY and CDR2 SVGEGT come from the germline V gene. CDR3 amino acids: CASSYRGLAEGGEETQYF. The CDR3 region has the DNA TGTGCCAGCAGTTACAGGGGACTAGCGGAGGGAGGGGAAGAGACCCAGTACTTC.

This clonotype appeared a few times. The chain employs TRBV15 and TRBJ1-5; D is ambiguous. The CDR3 runs 12 residues. The germline gives CDR1 LNHNV, CDR2 YYDKDF (reference sequence). V was cut by 6 bases and J by 11 bases, with 14 bases left in between. CDR3 in amino acids: CATSNEQTAQHF. The DNA of the CDR3 is TGTGCCACCAGTAACGAGCAGACCGCCCAGCATTTT.

The chain employs TRBV27 and TRBJ2-7, with TRBD1 as a possible D gene (5 bases). The CDR3 spans 16 residues. Germline V gene lookup returns CDR1 MNHEY and CDR2 SMNVEV (reference sequence). V dropped 5 bases and J dropped 1 base, with 18 bases sitting between them. CDR3 amino acids: CASSEWEKGASYEQYF. DNA for the CDR3: TGTGCCAGCAGTGAGTGGGAAAAAGGGGCTTCCTACGAGCAGTACTTC.

This clonotype was found many times. The chain couples TRBV14 to TRBJ2-5; 8 bases fit TRBD2. Germline V gene sequence: CDR1 SGHDN, CDR2 FVKESK. Germline trimming cut 1 base from V and 5 bases from J; bases unmatched to any gene: 6. The CDR3 has 15 amino acids. The CDR3 region is CASSQAGTRFETQYF. The DNA for the CDR3 is TGTGCCAGCAGCCAAGCAGGGACTAGGTTTGAGACCCAGTACTTC.

The chain recombines TRBV24-1 with TRBJ1-1, with unresolved D. CDR1 and CDR2 (germline): KGHDR, SFDVKD. V was clipped by 4 bases and J by 4 bases, with 9 bases between them. The CDR3 runs to 13 residues. This CDR3 is CATSDSLSTEAFF. Here the CDR3 DNA reads TGTGCCACCAGTGACTCTTTAAGCACTGAAGCTTTCTTT.

J is TRBJ1-1 and V is TRBV12-5; D is ambiguous. Trimming took 7 bases from V and 1 from J, leaving 22 bases between them. This CDR3 is 17 amino acids long. The germline V gene encodes CDR1 LGHNT and CDR2 FRNRAP. The chain's CDR3 is CASVLIQRVTRNTEAFF. The CDR3 bases are TGTGCTAGTGTCCTAATACAGAGGGTAACGCGGAACACTGAAGCTTTCTTT.

V usage is TRBV9 and J usage is TRBJ2-7, with 8 bases aligning to TRBD1. Germline values: CDR1 SGDLS, CDR2 YYNGEE. Trimming at V came to 2 bases and at J to 3 bases, leaving 4 bases not matched to a gene. CDR3 length equals 14 residues. The CDR3 sequence is CASSVNTGGYEQYF. CDR3 coding DNA: TGTGCCAGCAGCGTGAATACAGGGGGCTACGAGCAGTACTTC.

CDR3 DNA: TGTGCCACCAGCAGAGGTGGGACTAGCGGGGGCCCCTCCTACAATGAGCAGTTCTTC. Its protein is CATSRGGTSGGPSYNEQFF. This chain uses TRBV15 with TRBJ2-1, with 14 nucleotides matching TRBD2. Trimming took 1 base from V and 0 from J; bases not matched to a gene: 5. CDR1 is LNHNV and CDR2 is YYDKDF in the germline V gene (reference sequence). This CDR3 has 19 amino acids.

V gene TRBV15 combines with J gene TRBJ1-1, with D uncertain. CDR3 length: 16 residues. V was trimmed by 0 bases and J by 6 bases, leaving 17 bases between them. Per germline, CDR1 LNHNV and CDR2 YYDKDF (reference sequence). The CDR3 here is CATSRDQEGTVAEAFF. The CDR3 DNA sequence: TGTGCCACCAGCAGAGATCAGGAGGGAACGGTGGCTGAAGCTTTCTTT.

In its sample, this clonotype was seen many times. J is TRBJ1-4 and V is TRBV20-1; D not resolved. This CDR3 has 15 residues. Between the trimmed V and J ends, which lost 0 bases and 6 bases, there was a span of 14 bases. In germline, CDR1 is DFQATT, CDR2 SNEGSKA (reference sequence). The CDR3 protein is CSARDLGRPDEKLFF. Written as DNA, the CDR3 is TGCAGTGCTAGAGATCTGGGCAGGCCCGATGAAAAACTGTTTTTT.

In regard to this clonotype: A read error may produce the germline difference seen at one junction end. This chain links TRBV25-1 with TRBJ2-7, with TRBD1 matching over 8 bases. CDR3 length: 14 amino acids. Germline CDR1 and CDR2: MGHDK and SYGVNS. The CDR3 region has the DNA TGTGCCAGCAGGGAACCAGGGGGCAACTACGATCAGTACTTC. Translating it yields CASREPGGNYDQYF.